Shown below are 23 T cell receptor beta chains from a single sample sequenced in a study of blood T cell repertoires in COVID-19. The method was immunoSEQ multiplex PCR; TCRdb's version includes in-frame clones alone and lacks a portion of them. The table has some 250,000 clones, about nine tenths seen once; the top ten hold approximately 12%. Specimen: peripheral blood. Receptors were obtained from a woman aged 25 to 39 with COVID-19, enrolled during active disease.

The chain recombines TRBV18 with TRBJ2-7; 8 nucleotides align to TRBD1. Germline V gene lookup returns CDR1 KGHSH and CDR2 LQKENI. This CDR3 has 13 residues. V shed 3 bases, J shed 5 bases, and the junction held 3 bases outside the gene matches. This chain's CDR3 is CASSPDRGDEQYF. CDR3 DNA sequence: TGTGCCAGCTCACCTGACAGGGGAGACGAGCAGTACTTC.

The chain uses TRBV5-4 and TRBJ2-7; TRBD1 matches 10 bases. The CDR3 sequence is 13 residues long. Trimming cost V 6 bases and J 6 bases; bases outside gene matches: 6. From germline, CDR1 is SGHNT and CDR2 YYREEE (reference sequence). The CDR3 sequence: CASNSGTGVEQYF. The CDR3 DNA reads as TGTGCCAGCAACTCCGGGACAGGGGTCGAGCAGTACTTC.

The rearrangement joins TRBV19 to TRBJ2-1; 7 nucleotides line up with TRBD2. J was trimmed by 11 bases and V by 0 bases; bases with no gene match: 1. Germline CDR1 LNHDA, CDR2 SQIVND (reference sequence). The CDR3 totals 12 residues. CDR3 nucleotides: TGTGCCAGTAGTATAGATGGGACTAAGCAGTTCTTC. Its protein product is CASSIDGTKQFF.

The chain uses TRBV5-6 and TRBJ1-2; a possible D gene is TRBD1 (5 bases). CDR3 length: 14 amino acids. Germline lookup yields CDR1 SGHDT and CDR2 YYEEEE. Trimming shortened V by 6 bases and J by 4 bases, and 16 bases separated the two germline ends. The CDR3 bases are TGTGCCAGCACCCTGAGAGGGGAGGGCTATGGCTACACCTTC. Amino acids: CASTLRGEGYGYTF.

The chain employs TRBV5-4 and TRBJ1-1; the D gene is possibly TRBD1 (6 bases). Trimming took 4 bases from V and 5 from J, leaving 21 bases between them. The CDR3 extends over 16 amino acids. Germline-derived CDR1 and CDR2 are SGHNT and YYREEE (reference sequence). This chain's CDR3 is CASSRDRIGGRTEAFF. The CDR3 region has the DNA TGTGCCAGCAGCCGAGACAGGATTGGCGGTAGGACTGAAGCTTTCTTT.

This clone was seen a handful of times. This sequence joins TRBV7-2 and TRBJ1-2, with 12 bases matching TRBD1. This CDR3 spans 15 amino acids. Germline loops: CDR1 SGHTA, CDR2 FQGNSA. V dropped 1 base and J dropped 5; count of bases not matched to a gene: 2. The DNA of the CDR3 is TGTGCCAGCAGCTTAGAGGGACAGGGGGCTTATGGCTACACCTTC. Translating gives CASSLEGQGAYGYTF.

The rearrangement uses TRBV27 and TRBJ1-1; 7 bases map to TRBD1. The V and J ends lost 4 bases and 0 bases, in that order; junction bases with no gene match: 8. Germline loops: CDR1 MNHEY, CDR2 SMNVEV (reference sequence). The CDR3 loop spans 16 amino acids. CDR3 bases: TGTGCCAGCAGTTCCCAAGCAGGGGGGTTGAACACTGAAGCTTTCTTT. Protein sequence: CASSSQAGGLNTEAFF.

By share, this clone ranks as medium-sized. This chain connects TRBV15 to TRBJ1-2; perhaps TRBD1 as D (6 bases). The V end lost 1 base, the J end lost 10 bases, and 13 bases lay between the germline ends. This CDR3 is built from 13 residues. The germline CDR1 and CDR2 sequences are LNHNV and YYDKDF (reference sequence). DNA of the CDR3: TGTGCCACCAGCAGAGCTGACAGGAAATCCTACACCTTC. This codes for CATSRADRKSYTF. Drawing the rest from reference TRBV15 and TRBJ1-2, the complete variable domain is DAMVIQNPRYQVTQFGKPVTLSCSQTLNHNVMYWYQQKSSQAPKLLFHYYDKDFNNEADTPDNFQSRRPNTSFCFLDIRSPGLGDTAMYLCATSRADRKSYTFGSGTRLTVV.

This clone came up a few times. CDR3 region: CASSFRRAIRGTEAFF. Here the CDR3 DNA reads TGTGCCAGCAGCTTCCGCCGGGCCATCAGGGGCACTGAAGCTTTCTTT. The J gene is TRBJ1-1, the V gene TRBV28; possibly TRBD1 for D (6 bases). The CDR3 is 16 residues long. The V gene's germline CDR1 is MDHEN and CDR2 SYDVKM. V shed 6 bases and J shed 4 bases, with 21 bases lying between them.

This sequence joins TRBV10-2 and TRBJ1-1; D may be TRBD1 (5 bases). The CDR3 is 13 residues long. Per germline, CDR1 WSHSY and CDR2 SAAADI. The V gene lost 6 bases and the J gene lost 3 bases, with 11 bases spanning the gap. In DNA, the CDR3 is TGCGCCAGCAGCAGACAGAGCGACACTGAAGCTTTCTTT. This encodes CASSRQSDTEAFF.

The V call is TRBV5-5, the J call TRBJ1-1; no clear D gene. Trimming removed 5 bases from V and 5 bases from J, with 13 bases in between. Germline lookup yields CDR1 SGHKS and CDR2 YYEKEE (reference sequence). This CDR3 region has 13 residues. CDR3: CASSSGRGTEAFF. The CDR3 nucleotides read TGTGCCAGCAGTTCTGGACGGGGTACTGAAGCTTTCTTT.

The chain is built from TRBV2 and TRBJ1-2; perhaps TRBD1 as D (6 bases). Trimming left V 6 bases short and J 13 bases short, with 21 bases between. The CDR3 is 13 residues long. Looked up from germline, CDR1 is SNHLY and CDR2 is FYNNEI. The CDR3, as DNA: TGTGCCAGCAGGGCTCATAAAGCAGGGGAGCCCACCTTC. Translated, it gives CASRAHKAGEPTF.

The chain joins TRBV6-6 to TRBJ1-2; D is perhaps TRBD1 (6 bases). CDR3 length: 14 residues. Trimming pared 2 bases from V and 8 bases from J, leaving 15 bases between. Germline V CDR1 and CDR2: MNHNY, SVGAGI (reference sequence). The CDR3 DNA reads as TGTGCCAGCAGTTACAGCAGAGGGGGTAGAGGCTACACCTTC. It yields the protein CASSYSRGGRGYTF.

The rearrangement joins TRBV2 to TRBJ1-3; tentative D call: TRBD1 (6 bases). V lost 6 bases, J lost 2 bases, and 14 bases lay in between. The CDR3 contains 15 residues. Germline V CDR1 and CDR2: SNHLY, FYNNEI. CDR3 loop: CASSARGAPGNTIYF. CDR3 DNA: TGTGCCAGCAGCGCGCGGGGGGCGCCTGGAAACACCATATATTTT.

The V call is TRBV11-1, the J call TRBJ1-1, with no clear D. Between the trimmed V and J ends, which lost 4 bases and 0 bases, there was a span of 9 bases. The CDR3 has 14 amino acids. Germline CDR1 SGHAT, CDR2 FQDESV (reference sequence). The CDR3 sequence is CASSSRMLNTEAFF. The CDR3 nucleotides read TGTGCCAGCAGCTCCAGGATGTTGAACACTGAAGCTTTCTTT. The full variable domain, with the rest looked up from reference TRBV11-1 and TRBJ1-1, is EAEVAQSPRYKITEKSQAVAFWCDPISGHATLYWYRQILGQGPELLVQFQDESVVDDSQLPKDRFSAERLKGVDSTLKIQPAELGDSAMYLCASSSRMLNTEAFFGQGTRLTVV.

This rearrangement joins TRBV6-5 to TRBJ2-1; D remains unclear. Germline assignment: CDR1 MNHEY and CDR2 SVGAGI. V was pared by 7 bases and J by 8 bases, with 9 bases between. The CDR3 loop spans 11 amino acids. The CDR3 DNA reads TGTGCCAGCACCCCCCCTTATGAGCAGTTCTTC. Encoded protein: CASTPPYEQFF.

The rearrangement uses TRBV6-6 and TRBJ2-1; 11 positions agree with TRBD2. J was trimmed by 0 bases and V by 7 bases; bases with no gene match: 8. This CDR3 is built from 17 residues. Germline CDR1 reads MNHNY; CDR2 reads SVGAGI (reference sequence). The CDR3 sequence is CASTRLAGGSSYNEQFF. CDR3 in DNA: TGTGCCAGCACTCGCCTAGCGGGGGGTAGCTCCTACAATGAGCAGTTCTTC.

The CDR3 DNA reads as TGTGCCAGCAGATGGACAGGGCTGAACACTGAAGCTTTCTTT. Translated: CASRWTGLNTEAFF. This chain links TRBV6-5 with TRBJ1-1; TRBD1 matches at 8 bases. The length of the CDR3 is 14 residues. Germline V CDR1 and CDR2: MNHEY, SVGAGI. The trim removed 6 bases at V and 0 bases at J, leaving 3 bases unmatched.

The rearrangement links TRBV7-8 to TRBJ1-5; 9 positions agree with TRBD1. The trim removed 1 base at V and 6 bases at J, leaving 13 bases unmatched. Germline lookup yields CDR1 SGHVS and CDR2 FQNEAQ. This CDR3 has 18 amino acids. This chain's CDR3 is CASSLGPSAGTGFQPQHF. The CDR3 DNA sequence: TGTGCCAGCAGCTTAGGCCCCTCCGCCGGGACAGGGTTTCAGCCCCAGCATTTT.

This clone was seen just once. The gene calls are TRBV28 and TRBJ2-2; possibly TRBD2 for D (6 bases). V was cut by 2 bases and J by 4 bases, with 8 bases left in between. The CDR3 has 14 residues. Germline CDR1 MDHEN, CDR2 SYDVKM. The CDR3 DNA follows: TGTGCCAGCAGTTTAGGGGGAGGCACCGGGGAGCTGTTTTTT. It translates to CASSLGGGTGELFF.

The chain links TRBV14 to TRBJ1-1; 10 nucleotides agree with TRBD1. Per the germline V gene, CDR1 is SGHDN and CDR2 is FVKESK. V shed 1 base, J shed 4 bases, and the junction held 3 bases outside the gene matches. The CDR3 extends over 15 amino acids. CDR3 sequence reads: CASSQGRTGGTEAFF. In DNA form, the CDR3 reads TGTGCCAGCAGCCAAGGCCGGACAGGGGGCACTGAAGCTTTCTTT. Supplemented by reference TRBV14 and TRBJ1-1, the full variable domain reads EAGVTQFPSHSVIEKGQTVTLRCDPISGHDNLYWYRRVMGKEIKFLLHFVKESKQDESGMPNNRFLAERTGGTYSTLKVQPAELEDSGVYFCASSQGRTGGTEAFFGQGTRLTVV.

J is TRBJ1-6 and V is TRBV3-1 (or the pseudogene TRBV3-2); weak D call: TRBD1 (5 bases). V was shortened by 1 base and J by 10 bases, with 11 bases between the two germline ends. Per the germline V gene, CDR1 is LGHDT and CDR2 is YNNKEL (reference sequence). This CDR3 region has 14 residues. The CDR3 loop is CASSQVGGVSPLHF. CDR3 nucleotide sequence: TGTGCCAGCAGCCAAGTGGGGGGGGTCTCACCCCTCCACTTT.

V usage is TRBV3-1 (or the pseudogene TRBV3-2) and J usage is TRBJ1-5; tentatively, D is TRBD1 (6 bases). Trimming left V 1 base short and J 0 bases short, with 13 bases between. The germline V gene encodes CDR1 LGHDT and CDR2 YNNKEL (reference sequence). The CDR3 spans 17 residues. CDR3 sequence (DNA): TGTGCCAGCAGCCAAGGTGACAGGAGATATAGCAATCAGCCCCAGCATTTT. This encodes CASSQGDRRYSNQPQHF.